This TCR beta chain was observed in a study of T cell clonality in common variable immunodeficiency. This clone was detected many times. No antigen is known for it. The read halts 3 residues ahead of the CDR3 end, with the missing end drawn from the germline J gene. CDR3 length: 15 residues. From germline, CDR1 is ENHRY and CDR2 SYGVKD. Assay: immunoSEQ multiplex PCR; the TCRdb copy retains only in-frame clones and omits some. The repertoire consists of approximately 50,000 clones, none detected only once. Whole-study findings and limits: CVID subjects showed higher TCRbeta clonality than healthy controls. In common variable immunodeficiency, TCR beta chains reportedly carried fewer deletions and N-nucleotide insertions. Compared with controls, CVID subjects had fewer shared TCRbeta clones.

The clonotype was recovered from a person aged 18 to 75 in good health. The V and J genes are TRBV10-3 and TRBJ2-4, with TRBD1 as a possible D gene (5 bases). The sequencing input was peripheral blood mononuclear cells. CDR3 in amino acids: CAISDPGQFNQPQYF. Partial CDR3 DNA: TGTGCCATCAGTGACCCTGGACAATTCAATCAGCCT.